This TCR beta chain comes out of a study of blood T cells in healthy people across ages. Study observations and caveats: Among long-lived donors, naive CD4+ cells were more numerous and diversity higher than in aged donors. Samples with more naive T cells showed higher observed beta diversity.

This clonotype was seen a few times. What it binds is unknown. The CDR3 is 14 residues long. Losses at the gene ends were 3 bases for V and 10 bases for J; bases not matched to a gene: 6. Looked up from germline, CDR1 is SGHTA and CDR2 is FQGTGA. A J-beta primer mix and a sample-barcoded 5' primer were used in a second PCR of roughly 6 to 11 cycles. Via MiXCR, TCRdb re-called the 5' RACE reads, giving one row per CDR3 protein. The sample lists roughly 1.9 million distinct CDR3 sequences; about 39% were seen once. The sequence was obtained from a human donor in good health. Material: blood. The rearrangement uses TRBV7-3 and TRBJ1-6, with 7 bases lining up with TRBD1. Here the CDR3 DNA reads TGTGCCAGCAGCTTGACAGGGTCGGAGTCACCCCTCCACTTT. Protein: CASSLTGSESPLHF.